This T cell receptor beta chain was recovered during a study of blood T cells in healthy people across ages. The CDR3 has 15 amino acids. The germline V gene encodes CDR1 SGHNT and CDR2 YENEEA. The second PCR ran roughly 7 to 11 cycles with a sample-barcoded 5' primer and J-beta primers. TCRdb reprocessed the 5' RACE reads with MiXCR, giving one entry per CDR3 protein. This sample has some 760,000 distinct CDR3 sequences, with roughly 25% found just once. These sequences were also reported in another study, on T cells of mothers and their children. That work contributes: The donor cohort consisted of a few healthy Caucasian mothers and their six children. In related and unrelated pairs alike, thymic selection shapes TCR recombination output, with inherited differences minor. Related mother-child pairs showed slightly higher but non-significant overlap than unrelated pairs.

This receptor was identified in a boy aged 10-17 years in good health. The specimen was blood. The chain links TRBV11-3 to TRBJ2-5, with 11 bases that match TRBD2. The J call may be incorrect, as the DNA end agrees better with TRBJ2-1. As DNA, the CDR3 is TGTGCCAGCAGCGACCTACTAGCGGGGGAAGATGAGCAGTTCTTC. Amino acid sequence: CASSDLLAGEDEQFF.